The rows below give T cell receptor beta chains drawn from one sample of a study of Graves' ophthalmopathy and Graves' hyperthyroidism. TCRdb redid the calling of the multiplex PCR reads with MiXCR, one entry per CDR3 protein. The repertoire holds hundreds of thousands of distinct CDR3 sequences, with roughly a fifth as singletons. Sequenced sample: peripheral blood. These receptors came from a woman aged 45-60 years with Graves' ophthalmopathy. CDR3s include the opening cysteine and the closing phenylalanine or tryptophan. A D gene is named only where the DNA matches it firmly. Clone sizes are given selectively: once, few, many, or a class where the clone is expanded.

V	D	size	J	DNA	CDR3
TRBV6-5	TRBD1	many	TRBJ1-6	TGTGCCAGCGGACAGGACAATGCTTCACCCCTCCACTTT	CASGQDNASPLHF
TRBV5-1	-	-	TRBJ1-5	TGCGCCAGCAGCGGTGGACAGAATCAGCCCCAGCATTTT	CASSGGQNQPQHF
TRBV10-3	-	many	TRBJ1-2	TGTGCCATCAGTCAGGACGACTATGGCTACACCTTC	CAISQDDYGYTF
TRBV6-5	-	-	TRBJ1-3	TGTGCCAGCAGTTACCGCGACATTTATGTCCCTGGAAACACCATATATTTT	CASSYRDIYVPGNTIYF
TRBV6-1	-	-	TRBJ1-1	TGTGCCAGCAATGGCGGGTACACTGAAGCTTTCTTT	CASNGGYTEAFF
TRBV3-1	-	few	TRBJ2-2	TGTGCCAGCAGCCCCAGACCCACAGGGGAGCTGTTTTTT	CASSPRPTGELFF
TRBV19	TRBD2	many	TRBJ2-5	TGTGCCAGTAGTCCTGGGACTAGCGGATTTGAGACCCAGTACTTC	CASSPGTSGFETQYF
TRBV7-2	TRBD2	many	TRBJ2-7	TGTGCCAGCAGCTTAGGGATCGGGGCGGGAGAAAACGAGCAGTACTTC	CASSLGIGAGENEQYF
TRBV27	-	many	TRBJ2-5	TGTGCCAGCAGTTACCGCGGCCGGGGGATACAGGAGACCCAGTACTTC	CASSYRGRGIQETQYF
TRBV20-1	TRBD1	many	TRBJ1-6	TGCAGTGCAAAACAGGGGGTTTGGTCACCCCTCCACTTT	CSAKQGVWSPLHF
TRBV18	-	many	TRBJ2-5	TGTGCCAGCTCACCACAGAGGGAAGAGACCCAGTACTTC	CASSPQREETQYF
TRBV20-1	-	many	TRBJ2-5	TGCAGTGCTGGGGGACCACGGGAGACCCAGTACTTC	CSAGGPRETQYF
TRBV20-1	TRBD2	many	TRBJ2-7	TGCAGTGCTAGAAGGACTAGCGGGAGCTACGAGCAGTACTTC	CSARRTSGSYEQYF
TRBV7-8	-	few	TRBJ2-5	TGTGCCAGCAGGACTGGGTCCCAAGAGACCCAGTACTTC	CASRTGSQETQYF
TRBV28	-	many	TRBJ2-5	TGTGCCAGCAGTGGAGGGGGCGAAGAGACCCAGTACTTC	CASSGGGEETQYF
TRBV6-2/TRBV6-3	-	-	TRBJ2-7	TGTGCCAGCAGTTACACCGAGGGAACCTACGAGCAGTACTTC	CASSYTEGTYEQYF
TRBV24-1	TRBD1	many	TRBJ1-2	TGTGCCACCAGTGAAGCGGGACAGCCATATGGTAGCTACACCTTC	CATSEAGQPYGSYTF
TRBV5-1	-	many	TRBJ1-5	TGCGCCAGCAGCTTGGGGGAGGTTGATAATCAGCCCCAGCATTTT	CASSLGEVDNQPQHF
TRBV30	TRBD1	-	TRBJ2-7	TGTGCCTGGAGCCAGGGGGCGATCTCCTACGAGCAGTACTTC	CAWSQGAISYEQYF
TRBV28	-	many	TRBJ2-2	TGTGCCAGCAGTTTGGTAGATCCCGGGGAGCTGTTTTTT	CASSLVDPGELFF
TRBV4-1	TRBD2	many	TRBJ2-7	TGCGCCAGCAGCCCCCGCGGACTAGCGGGGTCCTACGAGCAGTACTTC	CASSPRGLAGSYEQYF
TRBV14	TRBD2	many	TRBJ2-7	TGTGCCAGCAGCCATTTGGGGGGGTACTCCTACGAGCAGTACTTC	CASSHLGGYSYEQYF
TRBV20-1	TRBD1	many	TRBJ1-5	TGCAGTGCTAGCCTCCGGGACAGGGATCGGCAGCCCCAGCATTTT	CSASLRDRDRQPQHF
TRBV12-3/TRBV12-4	-	-	TRBJ2-2	TGTGCCAGCAGTTTAACCGGCCGGGACACCGGGGAGCTGTTTTTT	CASSLTGRDTGELFF
TRBV6-1	TRBD1	many	TRBJ2-4	TGTGCCAGCAGTGACCGGGGGACAGGGGATGGTCTCATTCAGTACTTC	CASSDRGTGDGLIQYF
TRBV3-1	-	few	TRBJ1-1	TGTGCCAGCAGCCAAGGGTACATGAACACTGAAGCTTTCTTT	CASSQGYMNTEAFF
TRBV6-1	TRBD2	many	TRBJ2-3	TGTGCCAGCAGCCAAGGACTAGCGTATACGCAGTATTTT	CASSQGLAYTQYF
TRBV11-1	TRBD1	many	TRBJ2-7	TGTGCCAGCAACACAGGGGGGTCCTACGAGCAGTACTTC	CASNTGGSYEQYF